Included here is one TCR beta chain sequence, with context. This record belongs to a study of blood T cell repertoires in COVID-19. For the study at large: Specimens from acute and convalescent COVID-19 originated in the United States, Italy and Spain.

Sequenced by immunoSEQ multiplex PCR; TCRdb stores in-frame clones only, minus some. The sample has 40,000 to 45,000 clones, roughly 90% seen once; the top ten hold more than 10%. This CDR3 has 16 amino acids. Looked up from germline, CDR1 is SGHTA and CDR2 is FQGNSA. V dropped 2 bases and J dropped 8; count of bases not matched to a gene: 6. This chain uses TRBV7-2 with TRBJ2-5; TRBD2 aligns across 15 bases. This TCR was sampled from a human donor in a cohort sampled during active COVID-19. The specimen was peripheral blood. In nucleotides, the CDR3 is TGTGCCAGCAGCTTAACTGGACTAGCGGGAGGGGGAACCCAGTACTTC. Translating it yields CASSLTGLAGGGTQYF. The complete variable domain, with remaining parts taken from reference TRBV7-2 and TRBJ2-5, reads GAGVSQSPSNKVTEKGKDVELRCDPISGHTALYWYRQSLGQGLEFLIYFQGNSAPDKSGLPSDRFSAERTGGSVSTLTIQRTQQEDSAVYLCASSLTGLAGGGTQYFGPGTRLLVL.